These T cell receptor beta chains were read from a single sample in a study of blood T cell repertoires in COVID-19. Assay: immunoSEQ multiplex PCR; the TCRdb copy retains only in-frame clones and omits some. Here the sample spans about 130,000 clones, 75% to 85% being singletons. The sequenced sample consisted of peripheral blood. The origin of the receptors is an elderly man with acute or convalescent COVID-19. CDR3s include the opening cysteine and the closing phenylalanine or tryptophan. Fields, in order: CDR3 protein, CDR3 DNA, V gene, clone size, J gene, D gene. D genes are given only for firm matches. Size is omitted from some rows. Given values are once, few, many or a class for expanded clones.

cdr3_aa: CASRSSGGWNTEAFF
cdr3_nt: TGTGCCAGCAGGTCCTCCGGGGGGTGGAACACTGAAGCTTTCTTT
v_call: TRBV5-4
clone_size: .
j_call: TRBJ1-1
d_call: .

cdr3_aa: CASSFVGGNEQFF
cdr3_nt: TGTGCCAGCAGCTTTGTAGGGGGCAATGAGCAGTTCTTC
v_call: TRBV7-9
clone_size: few
j_call: TRBJ2-1
d_call: .

cdr3_aa: CSASGTKVGHNEQFF
cdr3_nt: TGCAGTGCTAGTGGGACTAAGGTTGGGCACAATGAGCAGTTCTTC
v_call: TRBV20-1
clone_size: .
j_call: TRBJ2-1
d_call: TRBD2

cdr3_aa: CASSLELAREGTEAFF
cdr3_nt: TGTGCCAGCAGCTTAGAACTTGCTCGGGAGGGGACTGAAGCTTTCTTT
v_call: TRBV7-2
clone_size: few
j_call: TRBJ1-1
d_call: .

cdr3_aa: CASSRTGDANTEAFF
cdr3_nt: TGCGCCAGCAGCCGGACAGGGGATGCGAACACTGAAGCTTTCTTT
v_call: TRBV5-1
clone_size: few
j_call: TRBJ1-1
d_call: TRBD1

cdr3_aa: CASSQDVTGANSPLHF
cdr3_nt: TGCGCCAGCAGCCAAGATGTAACAGGGGCGAATTCACCCCTCCACTTT
v_call: TRBV4-3
clone_size: .
j_call: TRBJ1-6
d_call: TRBD1

cdr3_aa: CAISPGFQETQYF
cdr3_nt: TGTGCCATTTCCCCAGGGTTCCAAGAGACCCAGTACTTC
v_call: TRBV6-5
clone_size: .
j_call: TRBJ2-5
d_call: .

cdr3_aa: CAGTGGADEKLFF
cdr3_nt: TGTGCCGGCACAGGGGGCGCCGATGAAAAACTGTTTTTT
v_call: TRBV6-6
clone_size: .
j_call: TRBJ1-4
d_call: TRBD1

cdr3_aa: CAWSSLLRQGLGGYTF
cdr3_nt: TGTGCCTGGAGCTCCCTATTAAGACAGGGCCTGGGTGGCTACACCTTC
v_call: TRBV30
clone_size: .
j_call: TRBJ1-2
d_call: TRBD1

cdr3_aa: CASSPQRQGETQYF
cdr3_nt: TGTGCCAGCAGCCCTCAGCGACAGGGAGAGACCCAGTACTTC
v_call: TRBV7-2
clone_size: .
j_call: TRBJ2-5
d_call: TRBD1

cdr3_aa: CASSHVGRTGNNQPQHF
cdr3_nt: TGTGCCAGCAGCCATGTTGGGCGGACAGGGAACAATCAGCCCCAGCATTTT
v_call: TRBV4-2
clone_size: .
j_call: TRBJ1-5
d_call: TRBD1

cdr3_aa: CASSPQADTQYF
cdr3_nt: TGCGCCAGCAGCCCCCAGGCAGATACGCAGTATTTT
v_call: TRBV5-1
clone_size: .
j_call: TRBJ2-3
d_call: .

cdr3_aa: CASSIGLAGGRQFF
cdr3_nt: TGTGCCAGTAGTATCGGACTAGCGGGGGGGAGACAGTTCTTC
v_call: TRBV19
clone_size: .
j_call: TRBJ2-1
d_call: TRBD2

cdr3_aa: CASGRDRGQYF
cdr3_nt: TGTGCCAGCGGGCGGGACCGTGGGCAGTACTTC
v_call: TRBV6-5
clone_size: .
j_call: TRBJ2-7
d_call: .

cdr3_aa: CASSSSVPSAEGYTF
cdr3_nt: TGTGCCAGCAGCTCCTCGGTCCCCTCCGCGGAAGGCTACACCTTC
v_call: TRBV5-4
clone_size: .
j_call: TRBJ1-2
d_call: .

cdr3_aa: CASSKREGRGYGYTF
cdr3_nt: TGTGCCAGCAGCAAACGGGAGGGCCGCGGCTATGGCTACACCTTC
v_call: TRBV21-1
clone_size: .
j_call: TRBJ1-2
d_call: .

cdr3_aa: CASSPGNEKLFF
cdr3_nt: TGTGCCAGCAGTCCGGGTAATGAAAAACTGTTTTTT
v_call: TRBV6-5
clone_size: .
j_call: TRBJ1-4
d_call: .

cdr3_aa: CASSQLGAEETQYF
cdr3_nt: TGTGCCAGCAGCCAACTAGGTGCCGAAGAGACCCAGTACTTC
v_call: TRBV3-1/TRBV3-2
clone_size: .
j_call: TRBJ2-5
d_call: .

cdr3_aa: CASSQRGTDTQYF
cdr3_nt: TGTGCCAGCAGCCAGCGAGGTACAGATACGCAGTATTTT
v_call: TRBV3-1/TRBV3-2
clone_size: .
j_call: TRBJ2-3
d_call: .

cdr3_aa: CASSSVSYEQYF
cdr3_nt: TGTGCCAGCAGCTCGGTTAGCTACGAGCAGTACTTC
v_call: TRBV11-2
clone_size: .
j_call: TRBJ2-7
d_call: .

cdr3_aa: CASSLEASGYTDTQYF
cdr3_nt: TGCGCCAGCAGCTTGGAGGCTAGCGGCTACACAGATACGCAGTATTTT
v_call: TRBV5-1
clone_size: .
j_call: TRBJ2-3
d_call: TRBD2

cdr3_aa: CASRRWVQGASYEQYF
cdr3_nt: TGTGCCAGCAGGCGCTGGGTACAGGGGGCCTCCTACGAGCAGTACTTC
v_call: TRBV27
clone_size: few
j_call: TRBJ2-7
d_call: TRBD1

cdr3_aa: CASSLTGTGKGNEQFF
cdr3_nt: TGTGCCAGCAGTCTAACCGGGACAGGGAAGGGAAATGAGCAGTTCTTC
v_call: TRBV2
clone_size: .
j_call: TRBJ2-1
d_call: TRBD1

cdr3_aa: CSVQSTDTQYF
cdr3_nt: TGCAGTGTCCAGAGCACAGATACGCAGTATTTT
v_call: TRBV20-1
clone_size: .
j_call: TRBJ2-3
d_call: .

cdr3_aa: CASSPTGGETQYF
cdr3_nt: TGCGCCAGCAGCCCGACAGGGGGAGAGACCCAGTACTTC
v_call: TRBV5-1
clone_size: .
j_call: TRBJ2-5
d_call: TRBD1

cdr3_aa: CASSPAVDRNTEAFF
cdr3_nt: TGTGCCAGCTCACCCGCCGTTGACAGGAACACTGAAGCTTTCTTT
v_call: TRBV18
clone_size: .
j_call: TRBJ1-1
d_call: .

cdr3_aa: CASSLWQGDNYGYTF
cdr3_nt: TGTGCCAGCAGCTTGTGGCAGGGGGATAACTATGGCTACACCTTC
v_call: TRBV5-8
clone_size: .
j_call: TRBJ1-2
d_call: TRBD1

cdr3_aa: CASSPGGGTTEAFF
cdr3_nt: TGTGCCAGCTCCCCGGGCGGGGGAACTACTGAAGCTTTCTTT
v_call: TRBV18
clone_size: .
j_call: TRBJ1-1
d_call: .

cdr3_aa: CASSLEAGRISGNTIYF
cdr3_nt: TGTGCCAGCAGCTTGGAGGCAGGGAGGATTTCTGGAAACACCATATATTTT
v_call: TRBV5-4
clone_size: .
j_call: TRBJ1-3
d_call: .

cdr3_aa: CASSYGHNTGELFF
cdr3_nt: TGCGCCAGCAGCTATGGACATAACACCGGGGAGCTGTTTTTT
v_call: TRBV5-1
clone_size: .
j_call: TRBJ2-2
d_call: .

cdr3_aa: CASSLGAISGYTF
cdr3_nt: TGTGCCAGCAGCTTAGGAGCGATCAGTGGCTACACCTTC
v_call: TRBV11-2
clone_size: few
j_call: TRBJ1-2
d_call: .

cdr3_aa: CASSLNPVGSGAFF
cdr3_nt: TGTGCCAGCAGCTTAAATCCGGTGGGAAGCGGAGCTTTCTTT
v_call: TRBV7-9
clone_size: .
j_call: TRBJ1-1
d_call: .

cdr3_aa: CASSHPGAGQGHTEAFF
cdr3_nt: TGTGCCAGCAGCCACCCGGGGGCGGGACAGGGACACACTGAAGCTTTCTTT
v_call: TRBV3-1/TRBV3-2
clone_size: .
j_call: TRBJ1-1
d_call: TRBD1

cdr3_aa: CASSLADRPLIPDLF
cdr3_nt: TGTGCCAGCAGCTTGGCCGACAGGCCACTTATTCCCGACCTTTTT
v_call: TRBV5-4
clone_size: .
j_call: TRBJ1-1
d_call: .

cdr3_aa: CASSTPLIQGYEQYF
cdr3_nt: TGTGCCAGCAGTACCCCTTTAATACAGGGCTACGAGCAGTACTTC
v_call: TRBV6-5
clone_size: .
j_call: TRBJ2-7
d_call: .

cdr3_aa: CASSTGLAGPTGELFF
cdr3_nt: TGCGCCAGCAGTACAGGACTAGCGGGACCCACCGGGGAGCTGTTTTTT
v_call: TRBV5-1
clone_size: .
j_call: TRBJ2-2
d_call: TRBD2

cdr3_aa: CASSYSTGTGAYEQYF
cdr3_nt: TGTGCCAGCAGTTACTCTACCGGGACAGGGGCCTACGAGCAGTACTTC
v_call: TRBV6-6
clone_size: once
j_call: TRBJ2-7
d_call: TRBD1

cdr3_aa: CAWTPTTVGTDTQYF
cdr3_nt: TGTGCCTGGACCCCAACGACAGTAGGCACAGATACGCAGTATTTT
v_call: TRBV30
clone_size: .
j_call: TRBJ2-3
d_call: .

cdr3_aa: CASSRTGGGNSPLHF
cdr3_nt: TGCGCCAGCAGCCGGACAGGGGGAGGTAATTCACCCCTCCACTTT
v_call: TRBV5-1
clone_size: .
j_call: TRBJ1-6
d_call: TRBD1

cdr3_aa: CASSLLAGAVETQYF
cdr3_nt: TGTGCCAGCAGCTTACTAGCGGGGGCGGTAGAGACCCAGTACTTC
v_call: TRBV7-6
clone_size: .
j_call: TRBJ2-5
d_call: TRBD2

cdr3_aa: CASSAGLSGQPQHF
cdr3_nt: TGTGCCAGCAGCGCGGGACTTTCTGGTCAGCCCCAGCATTTT
v_call: TRBV9
clone_size: .
j_call: TRBJ1-5
d_call: .

cdr3_aa: CATSRGPAGAPEAFF
cdr3_nt: TGTGCCACCAGCAGGGGACCTGCGGGGGCACCTGAAGCTTTCTTT
v_call: TRBV15
clone_size: .
j_call: TRBJ1-1
d_call: .

cdr3_aa: CASSFNRGTRSTIQPQHF
cdr3_nt: TGTGCCAGCAGTTTTAACAGGGGAACCCGTTCAACAATTCAGCCCCAGCATTTT
v_call: TRBV28
clone_size: .
j_call: TRBJ1-5
d_call: TRBD1